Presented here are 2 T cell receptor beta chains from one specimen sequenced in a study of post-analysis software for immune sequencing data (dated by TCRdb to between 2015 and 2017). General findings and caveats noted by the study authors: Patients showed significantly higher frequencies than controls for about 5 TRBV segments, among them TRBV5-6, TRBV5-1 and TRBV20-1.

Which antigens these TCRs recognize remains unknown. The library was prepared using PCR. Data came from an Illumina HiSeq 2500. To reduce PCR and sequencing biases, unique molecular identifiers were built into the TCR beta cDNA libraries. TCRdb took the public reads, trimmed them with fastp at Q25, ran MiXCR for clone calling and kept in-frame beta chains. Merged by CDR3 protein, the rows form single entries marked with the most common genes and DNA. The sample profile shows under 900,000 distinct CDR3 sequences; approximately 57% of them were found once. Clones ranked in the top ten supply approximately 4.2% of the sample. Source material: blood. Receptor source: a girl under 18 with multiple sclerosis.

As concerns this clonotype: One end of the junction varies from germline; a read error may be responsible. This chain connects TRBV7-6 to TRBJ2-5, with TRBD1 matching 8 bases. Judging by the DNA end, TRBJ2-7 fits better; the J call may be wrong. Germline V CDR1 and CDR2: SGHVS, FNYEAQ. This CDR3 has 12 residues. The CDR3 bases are TGTGCCGGCAGCTTGACAGGGGACGAGCAGTACTTC. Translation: CAGSLTGDEQYF.

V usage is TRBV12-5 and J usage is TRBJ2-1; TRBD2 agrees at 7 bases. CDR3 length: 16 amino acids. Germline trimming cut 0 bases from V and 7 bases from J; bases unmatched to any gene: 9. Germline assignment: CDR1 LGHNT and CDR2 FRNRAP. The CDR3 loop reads CASGLVPRGRRNEQFF. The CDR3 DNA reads TGTGCTAGTGGTTTGGTACCTCGCGGGAGAAGGAATGAGCAGTTCTTC.